What follows describes a single TCR beta chain. Its specific antigen is unknown. The record has no base qualities; no much larger clone is one base away. This sample is drawn from a study of cytomegalovirus exposure and HLA in healthy donors (dated by TCRdb to 2017 to 2019). Regarding the complete study: According to an earlier analysis of a few hundred of the donors, about 170 million T cells yielded roughly 110 million unique TCR beta sequences and roughly 280 Gb of sequence data. About 280 gigabases of sequencing data and tens of millions of unique TCR sequences were included in an early release covering around 600 HLA-typed donors. Among the approximately 420 genotyped donors, 75% to 90% belonged to the genetic ancestry cluster associated with self-reported Caucasian donors. The study aimed to test whether signatures of past pathogen exposure could be identified by cataloging public T cell receptors. The study used immunosequencing to profile the T cell repertoires of 600 to 850 subjects and linked those repertoires to cytomegalovirus serostatus. A separate validation cohort of 100 to 150 different subjects was used in addition to the roughly 620-subject first cohort. High-throughput TCR immunosequencing, statistical association of individual TCRs with disease status, and machine learning were combined to predict cytomegalovirus infection status. A later analysis re-analyzed previously published TCR beta repertoires from 666 donors and added high-resolution HLA genotyping to study TCR occurrence patterns. Rather than using new phenotypic data, the later analysis identified candidate immune exposures from TCR beta sequences and from how often those sequences occurred across donors. An earlier analysis of some 600 of the donors applied high-throughput TCR beta sequencing to assess whether each TCR beta V gene segment acted as functional or pseudogenic. Donor age, sex, ethnicity and CMV serostatus were collected together with the repertoire data. A later genetic analysis used genome-wide SNP genotypes for 398 of the 666 donors, treating that subset as a discovery cohort. All discovery cohort repertoires had been generated on a single sequencing platform. Class I and class II HLA loci were covered by the typing at four-digit resolution. The number of donors typed differed by locus, with about 629-630 for A, B, C, DRB1 and DQB1, around 520 for DQA1, 606 for DPA1, and 400 to 490 for DPB1. Roughly five DR-DQ haplotypes were treated as single units for association and clustering because of strong linkage in the cohort. Among around 400 genotyped donors of the cohort, an average of about 240,000 unique TCR beta nucleotide sequences was sequenced per donor, of which about 20% were non-productive. Broad study findings and their caveats: Across donors, most TCR sequences were observed very rarely, whereas some public TCRs were present in many individuals. In this cohort, only TCR beta chains were sequenced, and detectable features were limited by the absence of alpha or paired-chain data. Because some donors lacked HLA typing at each locus, the association tests relied only on the typed subset. In a later analysis, the rate of TCR association differed among HLA loci, with DRB1 alleles having the most associated TCRs and HLA-C alleles having the fewest. CMV serostatus was the only immune exposure information available for the cohort. Correlated functional status among segregating V segments might reflect linkage disequilibrium, but an unknown experimental factor could not be ruled out. According to the authors, the approach could potentially be generalized to other disease states and immunological phenotypes. In a later genetic analysis, fewer N-insertions in productive TCRs were reported among donors in an Asian-associated ancestry cluster than the roughly 640-donor mean. Presence/absence analyses assumed roughly uniform sequencing depth across donors, an assumption that may not hold. About 17 rarely observed V segments, including chromosome 9 orphons, were excluded from the earlier analysis of some 590 of the donors because counts were too low. A cluster of highly shared sequence variants was judged likely to represent a technical artifact of the sequencing pipeline. The classifier was reported to diagnose cytomegalovirus status with high specificity and sensitivity in both the original and validation cohorts. In a later genetic analysis, a missense DCLRE1C variant was associated with V-gene and J-gene trimming of TCR beta chains, and the association was replicated in an independent cohort. According to a later analysis, parvovirus B19, influenza, CMV and Epstein-Barr virus appeared linked to several top co-occurrence clusters. In vitro tests confirmed that three of the cytomegalovirus-associated TCR beta chains recognize cytomegalovirus antigens. A further reported finding was that TCR beta sequences accurately predicted the HLA-A and HLA-B alleles for most subjects in the first cohort. Assigning TCR associations to individual alleles was difficult when HLA alleles, especially DR and DQ, strongly co-occurred. An earlier analysis of around 500 of the donors showed that most TCR beta V segments appeared in productive rearrangements either about 87% or about 30% of the time, which broadly matched IMGT annotations. In the study, some 160 TCR beta chains were listed as associated with cytomegalovirus. In a later analysis, most CMV-associated TCR beta chains were found to appear HLA-restricted, with HLA associations seemingly driven largely by CMV exposure. Compared with equally common non-associated chains, HLA-associated TCR beta chains in a later analysis were more clonally expanded and had lower generation probabilities. Some IMGT-functional V segments, including TRBV6-2 and TRBV6-3, could not be distinguished by the 87-base-pair reads and were therefore excluded. A later analysis associated 16,951 TCR beta sequences with specific HLA alleles at a false discovery rate of 0.05.

The cohort comprised fewer than 750 healthy bone marrow donors. Cohort members were all nominally healthy when sampled, although unrecorded immune exposures were likely present. The donor tested CMV seropositive, placing the donor among the roughly 300 seropositive members of the cohort. A peripheral blood sample was provided by each donor, and peripheral blood mononuclear cells were used for TCR beta sequencing. Genomic DNA was extracted from the blood cell samples with the Qiagen DNeasy Blood Extraction Kit. The CDR3 numbers 14 residues from cysteine through phenylalanine. Of all the DNA, just the CDR3 is kept, 42 bases in frame from base 1. CDR1 is given as GTSNPN and CDR2 as SVGIG, both from the germline V gene (reference sequence). V is cut back by 5 bases and J by 4 bases, with 9 bases in the junction unmatched. Library creation used the immunoSEQ multiplex PCR assay. The multiplex PCR relied on a mix of 60 forward primers for TCR Vbeta segments and 13 reverse primers for TCR Jbeta segments. A multiplex PCR assay on genomic DNA amplified the CDR3 region of rearranged TCR beta genes. On the Illumina HiSeq System, the amplified TCR beta libraries were sequenced as 87-base-pair reads. The source study handled its data this way. In a later analysis, roughly 80 million unique TCR beta chains were counted across the roughly 610 repertoires, and roughly 11 million of these chains were shared by at least two donors. Raw reads were error-corrected and collapsed into unique sequences with a nearest-neighbor algorithm that merged closely related sequences to remove PCR and sequencing errors. V, D and J gene segments were assigned by aligning CDR3 sequences to IMGT reference sequences. For a sequence to be retained, a match of at least six nucleotides to both a V gene segment and a J gene segment was required. A rearrangement was called productive if the CDR3 had no stop codons and remained in frame with V and J, and every other rearrangement was called non-productive. CDR3 was defined according to IMGT convention as the region running from the second conserved V-encoded cysteine to the conserved J-encoded phenylalanine. The earlier analysis of a few hundred of the donors excluded any sequence lacking an unambiguous match to a single V gene segment. An earlier analysis of 587 of the donors classified V segments as functional when productive rearrangements were above 56.7% and as segregating when the standard deviation between donors was above 5%. A statistical classification framework was built for diagnosing cytomegalovirus status from the catalog of TCR beta chain sequences. V and J gene assignment, in a later analysis, came from comparing TCR nucleotide sequences with IMGT/GENE-DB human TR gene sequences. Using the TCRdist pipeline, a later analysis assigned CDR3 sequences along with most-parsimonious VDJ recombination scenarios. In a later analysis, each TCR beta chain was defined by its CDR3 amino acid sequence together with its V-gene family, and reads lacking a unique V-gene family were excluded. As a way to deal with suspected cross-contamination and a sequencing artifact, a later analysis dropped more than 500 nucleotide sequences that were highly shared and had low generation probability. In a later analysis, a clonal expansion index for each public chain was calculated from normalized within-repertoire ranks of inferred template counts. In a later analysis, generation probabilities were computed with a VDJ recombination model fitted to out-of-frame rearrangements, and the resulting probabilities were checked against IGoR. In a later analysis, TCR-TCR, TCR-HLA and TCR-CMV co-occurrence was scored with hypergeometric tests, and a repertoire-size bias correction was applied to TCR pairs. To estimate false discovery rates, a later analysis permuted the HLA or CMV assignments 20 times. In a later analysis, co-occurring TCRs were grouped with DBSCAN, and TCRdist sequence similarity was added when clustering was performed within HLA-allele-positive subsets. Repertoires with fewer than 30,000 or more than 120,000 public chains were left out of co-occurrence clustering, as were several repertoires with anomalous nucleotide sharing. TCRdb took this table from immuneACCESS and kept in-frame rearrangements with V and J called. Such tables lack part of the clones; where checked against another copy, unresolved V genes explain under half of the gap, and the rest is unexplained. That table supplies the V and J calls and clone size; D and trimming were determined from the DNA. The sample records over 150,000 clones, approximately 85% of which are singletons. The top ten clonotypes cover approximately 6.5% of the sample.

The chain employs TRBV30 and TRBJ1-2; 8 central bases correspond to TRBD1. The receptor's source is a woman aged 45-65 years in good health and CMV-seropositive. The sequenced sample consisted of PBMCs. The DNA reads as follows: TGTGCCTGGCGAAACCCCGGGACAGGCTATGGCTACACCTTC. It translates to CAWRNPGTGYGYTF.